This TCR beta chain was found in a study of cytomegalovirus exposure and HLA in healthy donors. Study in general: An earlier analysis identified 120 million or so unique TCR beta sequences in some 180 million T cells. General study findings and limits: A later analysis found TCR association rates differed by HLA locus, highest for DRB1 and lowest for HLA-C. A link between a missense DCLRE1C variant and TCR beta V- and J-gene trimming emerged from a later analysis.

With 60 Vbeta and 13 Jbeta primers, the PCR was carried out. Clones were read by immunoSEQ multiplex PCR, and TCRdb kept only the in-frame ones, dropping some. Among 160,000 or so clones listed, about 68% were seen once. The CDR3 covers 14 residues. In germline, CDR1 is LNHDA, CDR2 SQIVND (reference sequence). The ends lost 5 bases at V and 2 bases at J; junction bases unmatched: 2. Donors likely had unrecorded immune exposures despite being nominally healthy when sampled. This clone was observed once. The antigen is undetermined. The rearrangement links TRBV19 to TRBJ1-3; 8 bases are a match to TRBD1. Material: PBMCs. This TCR came from a female donor in good health and CMV-seronegative. CDR3 sequence (DNA): TGTGCCAGTAGTTGGACAGGGACTGGAAACACCATATATTTT. Translation: CASSWTGTGNTIYF.